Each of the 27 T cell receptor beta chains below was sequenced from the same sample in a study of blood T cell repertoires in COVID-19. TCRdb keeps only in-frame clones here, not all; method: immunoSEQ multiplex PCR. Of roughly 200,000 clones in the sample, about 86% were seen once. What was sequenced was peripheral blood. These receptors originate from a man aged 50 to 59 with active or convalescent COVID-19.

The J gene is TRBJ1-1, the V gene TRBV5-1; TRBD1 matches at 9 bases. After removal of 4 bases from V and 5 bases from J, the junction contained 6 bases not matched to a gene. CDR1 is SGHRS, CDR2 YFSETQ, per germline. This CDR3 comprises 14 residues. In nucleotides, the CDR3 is TGCGCCAGCAGCGAGGGGACAGGGACGACTGAAGCTTTCTTT. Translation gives CASSEGTGTTEAFF.

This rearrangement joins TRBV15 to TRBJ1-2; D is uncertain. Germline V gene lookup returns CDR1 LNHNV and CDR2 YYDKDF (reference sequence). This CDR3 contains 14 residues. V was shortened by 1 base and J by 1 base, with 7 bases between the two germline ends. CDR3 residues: CATSRGGSNYGYTF. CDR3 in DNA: TGTGCCACCAGCAGAGGTGGCAGTAACTATGGCTACACCTTC.

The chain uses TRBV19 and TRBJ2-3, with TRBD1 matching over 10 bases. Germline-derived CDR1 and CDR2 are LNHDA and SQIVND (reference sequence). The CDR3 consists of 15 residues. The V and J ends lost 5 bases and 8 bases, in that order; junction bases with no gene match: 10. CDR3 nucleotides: TGTGCCAGTAGTGATAATTCCGGGACAGGGGCTACGCAGTATTTT. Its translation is CASSDNSGTGATQYF.

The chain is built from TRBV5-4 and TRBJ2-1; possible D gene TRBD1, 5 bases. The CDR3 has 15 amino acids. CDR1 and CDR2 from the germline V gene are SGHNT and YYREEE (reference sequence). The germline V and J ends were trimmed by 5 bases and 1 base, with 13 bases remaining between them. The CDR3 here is CASSTQVGSYNEQFF. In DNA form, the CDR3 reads TGTGCCAGCAGTACACAGGTGGGATCCTACAATGAGCAGTTCTTC.

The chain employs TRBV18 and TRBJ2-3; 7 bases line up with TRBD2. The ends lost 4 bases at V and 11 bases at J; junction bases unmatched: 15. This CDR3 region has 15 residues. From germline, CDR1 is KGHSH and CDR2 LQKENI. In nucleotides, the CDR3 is TGTGCCAGCTCACTCGGAAACCTCCCCGGGGGGATGCAGTATTTT. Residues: CASSLGNLPGGMQYF.

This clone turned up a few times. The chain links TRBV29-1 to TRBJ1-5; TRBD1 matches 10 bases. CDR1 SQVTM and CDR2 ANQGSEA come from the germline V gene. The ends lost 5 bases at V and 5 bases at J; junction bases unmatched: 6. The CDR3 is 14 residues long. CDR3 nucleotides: TGCAGCGTTAAGACAGGGGGCGCGGATCAGCCCCAGCATTTT. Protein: CSVKTGGADQPQHF.

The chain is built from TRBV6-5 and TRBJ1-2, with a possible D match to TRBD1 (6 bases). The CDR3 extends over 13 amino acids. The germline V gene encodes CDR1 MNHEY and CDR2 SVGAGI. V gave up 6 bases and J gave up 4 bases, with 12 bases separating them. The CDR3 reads CASRQDRTYGYTF. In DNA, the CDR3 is TGTGCCAGCAGGCAAGACAGGACCTATGGCTACACCTTC.

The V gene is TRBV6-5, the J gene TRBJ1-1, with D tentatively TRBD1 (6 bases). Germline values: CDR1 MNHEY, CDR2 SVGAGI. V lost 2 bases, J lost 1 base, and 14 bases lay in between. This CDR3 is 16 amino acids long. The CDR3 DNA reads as TGTGCCAGCAGTTACGGGGGCACAGTTCCGAACACTGAAGCTTTCTTT. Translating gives CASSYGGTVPNTEAFF.

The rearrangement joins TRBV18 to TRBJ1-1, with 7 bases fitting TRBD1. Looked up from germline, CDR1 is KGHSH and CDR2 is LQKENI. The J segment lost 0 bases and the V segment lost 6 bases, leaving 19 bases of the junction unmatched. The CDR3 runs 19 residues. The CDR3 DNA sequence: TGTGCCAGCTCGCTCTTAAACCTGGGACAGACACCCTTGAACACTGAAGCTTTCTTT. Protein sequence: CASSLLNLGQTPLNTEAFF.

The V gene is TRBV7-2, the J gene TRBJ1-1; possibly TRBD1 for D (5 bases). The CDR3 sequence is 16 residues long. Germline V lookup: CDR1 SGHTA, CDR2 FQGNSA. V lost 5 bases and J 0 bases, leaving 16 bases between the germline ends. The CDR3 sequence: CASSPRQGPMNTEAFF. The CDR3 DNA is TGTGCCAGCAGCCCTCGGCAGGGCCCCATGAACACTGAAGCTTTCTTT.

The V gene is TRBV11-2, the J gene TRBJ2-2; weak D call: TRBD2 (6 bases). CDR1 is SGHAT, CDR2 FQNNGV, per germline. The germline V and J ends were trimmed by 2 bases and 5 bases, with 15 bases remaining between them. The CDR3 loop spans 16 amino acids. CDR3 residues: CASSLQWRVGTGELFF. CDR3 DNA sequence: TGTGCCAGCAGCTTACAGTGGAGGGTCGGGACCGGGGAGCTGTTTTTT.

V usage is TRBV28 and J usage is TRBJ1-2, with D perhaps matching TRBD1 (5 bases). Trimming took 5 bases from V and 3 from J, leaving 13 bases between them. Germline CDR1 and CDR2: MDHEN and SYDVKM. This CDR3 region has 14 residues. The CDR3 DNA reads TGTGCCAGCAGTGCGGGGGGGGGAGACTATGGCTACACCTTC. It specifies CASSAGGGDYGYTF.

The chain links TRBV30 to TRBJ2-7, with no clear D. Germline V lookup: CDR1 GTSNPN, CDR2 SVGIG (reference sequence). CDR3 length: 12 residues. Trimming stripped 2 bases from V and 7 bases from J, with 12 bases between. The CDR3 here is CAWSPGPREQYF. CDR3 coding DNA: TGTGCCTGGAGTCCGGGTCCTAGGGAGCAGTACTTC.

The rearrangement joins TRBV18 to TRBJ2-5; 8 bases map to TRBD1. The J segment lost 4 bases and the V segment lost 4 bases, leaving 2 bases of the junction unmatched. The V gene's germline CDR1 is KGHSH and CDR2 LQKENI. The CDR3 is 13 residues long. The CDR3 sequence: CASSLDRVETQYF. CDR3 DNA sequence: TGTGCCAGCTCACTGGACAGGGTAGAGACCCAGTACTTC.

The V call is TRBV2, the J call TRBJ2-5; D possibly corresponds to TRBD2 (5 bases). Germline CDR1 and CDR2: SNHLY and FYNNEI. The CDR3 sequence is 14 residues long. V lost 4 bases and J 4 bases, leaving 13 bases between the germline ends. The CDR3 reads CASSVLTRGETQYF. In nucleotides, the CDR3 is TGTGCCAGCAGTGTTTTAACTAGAGGAGAGACCCAGTACTTC.

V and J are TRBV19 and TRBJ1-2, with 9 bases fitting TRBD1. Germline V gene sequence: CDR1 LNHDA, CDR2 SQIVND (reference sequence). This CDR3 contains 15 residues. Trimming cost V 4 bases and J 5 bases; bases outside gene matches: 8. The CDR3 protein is CASSTTGGRVYGYTF. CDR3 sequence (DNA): TGTGCCAGTAGTACAACAGGGGGCAGGGTATATGGCTACACCTTC.

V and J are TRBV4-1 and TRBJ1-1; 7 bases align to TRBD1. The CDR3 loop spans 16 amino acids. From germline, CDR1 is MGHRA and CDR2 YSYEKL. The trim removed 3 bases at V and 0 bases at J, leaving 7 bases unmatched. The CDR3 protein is CASSHPTGVLNTEAFF. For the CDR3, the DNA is TGCGCCAGCAGCCATCCTACAGGGGTCCTGAACACTGAAGCTTTCTTT.

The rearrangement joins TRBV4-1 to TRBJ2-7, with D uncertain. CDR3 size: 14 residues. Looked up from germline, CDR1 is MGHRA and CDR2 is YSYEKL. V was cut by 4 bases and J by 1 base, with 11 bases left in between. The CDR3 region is CASSLELLSYEQYF. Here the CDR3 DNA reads TGCGCCAGCAGCCTAGAACTATTGTCCTACGAGCAGTACTTC.

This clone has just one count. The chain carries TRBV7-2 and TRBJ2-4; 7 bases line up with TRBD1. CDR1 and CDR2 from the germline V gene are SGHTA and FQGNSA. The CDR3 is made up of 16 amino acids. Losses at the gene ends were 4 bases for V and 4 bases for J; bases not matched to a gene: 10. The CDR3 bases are TGTGCCAGCAGCTCGGGAAACGACAGGGTAAAAAACATTCAGTACTTC. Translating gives CASSSGNDRVKNIQYF.

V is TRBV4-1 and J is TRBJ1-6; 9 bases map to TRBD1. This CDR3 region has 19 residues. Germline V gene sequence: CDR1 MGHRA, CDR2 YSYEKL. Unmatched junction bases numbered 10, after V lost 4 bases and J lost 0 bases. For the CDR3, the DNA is TGCGCCAGCAGCCTTACAGGGGGCAGGCAGAGCTCCTATAATTCACCCCTCCACTTT. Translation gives CASSLTGGRQSSYNSPLHF.

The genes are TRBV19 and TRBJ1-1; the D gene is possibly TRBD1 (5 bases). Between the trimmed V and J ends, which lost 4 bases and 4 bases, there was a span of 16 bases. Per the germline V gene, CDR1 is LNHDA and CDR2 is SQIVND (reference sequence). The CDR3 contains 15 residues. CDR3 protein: CASSTIGGGSTEAFF. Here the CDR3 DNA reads TGTGCCAGTAGTACGATCGGGGGTGGTAGCACTGAAGCTTTCTTT.

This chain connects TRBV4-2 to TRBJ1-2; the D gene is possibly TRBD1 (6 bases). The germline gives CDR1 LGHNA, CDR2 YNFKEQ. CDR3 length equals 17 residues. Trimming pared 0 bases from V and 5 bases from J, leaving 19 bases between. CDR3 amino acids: CASSQEPGQTFWYGYTF. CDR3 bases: TGTGCCAGCAGCCAAGAACCGGGACAAACCTTTTGGTATGGCTACACCTTC.

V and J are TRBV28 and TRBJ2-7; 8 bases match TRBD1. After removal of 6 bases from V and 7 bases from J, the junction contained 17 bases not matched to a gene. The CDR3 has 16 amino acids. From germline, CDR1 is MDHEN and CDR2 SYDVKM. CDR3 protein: CASSVLRDRFLLEQYF. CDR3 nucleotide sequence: TGTGCCAGCAGCGTCCTCCGGGACAGGTTCTTGTTAGAGCAGTACTTC.

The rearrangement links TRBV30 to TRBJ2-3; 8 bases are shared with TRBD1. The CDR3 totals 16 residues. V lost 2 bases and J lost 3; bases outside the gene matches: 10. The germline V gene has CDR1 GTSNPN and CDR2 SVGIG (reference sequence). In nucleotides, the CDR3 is TGTGCCTGGAGTCCCCCGGCAGGGGGCAGGACAGATACGCAGTATTTT. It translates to CAWSPPAGGRTDTQYF.

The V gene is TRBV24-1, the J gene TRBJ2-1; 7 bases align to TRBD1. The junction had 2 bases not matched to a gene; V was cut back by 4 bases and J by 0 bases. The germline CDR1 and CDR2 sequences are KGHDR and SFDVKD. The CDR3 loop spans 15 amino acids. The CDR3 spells CATSEGGYSYNEQFF. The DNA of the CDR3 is TGTGCCACCAGTGAAGGGGGCTACTCCTACAATGAGCAGTTCTTC.

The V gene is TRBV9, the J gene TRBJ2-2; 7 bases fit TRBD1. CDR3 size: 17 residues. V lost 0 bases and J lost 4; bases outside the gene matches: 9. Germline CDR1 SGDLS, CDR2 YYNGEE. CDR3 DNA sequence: TGTGCCAGCAGCGTAGAGGAAAGGGGGCGTGGCACCGGGGAGCTGTTTTTT. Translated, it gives CASSVEERGRGTGELFF.

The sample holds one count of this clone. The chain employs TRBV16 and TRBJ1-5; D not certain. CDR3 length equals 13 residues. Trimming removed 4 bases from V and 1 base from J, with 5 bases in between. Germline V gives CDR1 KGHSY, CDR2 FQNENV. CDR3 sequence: CASSLRSNQPQHF. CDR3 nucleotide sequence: TGTGCCAGCAGCCTGAGGAGCAATCAGCCCCAGCATTTT.